The 14 T cell receptor beta chains reported below all come from one sample, sequenced in a study of cytomegalovirus exposure and HLA in healthy donors (TCRdb year 2017). Libraries were prepared through the immunoSEQ multiplex PCR assay. The multiplex PCR relied on a mix of 60 forward primers for TCR Vbeta segments and 13 reverse primers for TCR Jbeta segments. The table was pulled from immuneACCESS by TCRdb, which kept in-frame rearrangements only. Such tables lose some clones; where checked, under half of the loss comes from unresolved V genes, and the rest has no known cause. For this sample the table gives roughly 150,000 clones, of which about 72% were detected only once. The top ten clones comprise roughly 2.1% of the sample. What was sequenced was PBMCs. Receptors originate from a man between 35 and 55 years old in good health and CMV-seronegative.

V gene TRBV29-1 combines with J gene TRBJ1-2; TRBD1 agrees at 8 bases. The CDR3 has 14 residues. J was trimmed by 9 bases and V by 4 bases; bases with no gene match: 13. Germline loops: CDR1 SQVTM, CDR2 ANQGSEA. The CDR3 region has the DNA TGCAGCGTTGGGCCGACAGGGGACTCTACGAGCTACACCTTC. This sequence encodes CSVGPTGDSTSYTF.

V gene TRBV7-6 combines with J gene TRBJ2-7; 9 bases are a match to TRBD1. This CDR3 spans 13 amino acids. V lost 9 bases and J lost 5; bases outside the gene matches: 8. Germline V CDR1 and CDR2: SGHVS, FNYEAQ. The CDR3 loop is CASSGTGQDEQYF. The CDR3 coding sequence is TGTGCCAGTTCCGGGACAGGGCAGGACGAGCAGTACTTC.

The CDR3 DNA reads TGTGCCAGCAGCTGGACTAGCGGGAGTAACACCGGGGAGCTGTTTTTT. It translates to CASSWTSGSNTGELFF. This chain links TRBV13 with TRBJ2-2; 13 bases are a match to TRBD2. The germline V gene encodes CDR1 PRHDT and CDR2 FYEKMQ (reference sequence). The trim removed 4 bases at V and 2 bases at J, leaving 1 base unmatched. This CDR3 comprises 16 residues.

The chain combines TRBV4-3 with TRBJ2-7; no reliable D call. Per germline, CDR1 LGHNA and CDR2 YSLEER. This CDR3 has 13 amino acids. V gave up 0 bases and J gave up 9 bases, with 12 bases separating them. The CDR3 here is CASSQDTRLVQYF. Written as DNA, the CDR3 is TGCGCCAGCAGCCAAGATACGCGATTGGTGCAGTACTTC.

The chain carries TRBV7-6 and TRBJ1-6; no firm D call. V gave up 2 bases and J gave up 6 bases, with 14 bases separating them. Germline-derived CDR1 and CDR2 are SGHVS and FNYEAQ. The CDR3 length is 16 residues. CDR3 sequence (DNA): TGTGCCAGCAGCTTAATGGCCCTGGGCAGTAATTCACCCCTCCACTTT. Amino acids: CASSLMALGSNSPLHF.

V is TRBV2 and J is TRBJ1-1; 8 nucleotides align to TRBD1. The junction had 10 bases not matched to a gene; V was cut back by 6 bases and J by 1 base. The CDR3 is 16 amino acids. Per the germline V gene, CDR1 is SNHLY and CDR2 is FYNNEI. The CDR3 sequence: CASSVDRVIGNTEAFF. For the CDR3, the DNA is TGTGCCAGCAGCGTGGACAGGGTAATAGGGAACACTGAAGCTTTCTTT.

This clone was found a few times. V gene TRBV30 combines with J gene TRBJ2-7, with 9 positions matching TRBD2. Germline CDR1 is GTSNPN and CDR2 is SVGIG (reference sequence). CDR3 length: 14 amino acids. The junction had 4 bases not matched to a gene; V was cut back by 0 bases and J by 4 bases. Written as DNA, the CDR3 is TGTGCCTGGAGTGTACGGCTAGCGGGGTACGAGCAGTACTTC. Translated: CAWSVRLAGYEQYF.

The chain has TRBV6-1 and TRBJ2-2, with 11 bases matching TRBD1. The length of the CDR3 is 13 residues. The V and J ends lost 6 bases and 6 bases, in that order; junction bases with no gene match: 0. The germline V gene has CDR1 MNHNS and CDR2 SASEGT. CDR3: CASRGQGAGELFF. The CDR3 nucleotides read TGTGCCAGCAGGGGACAGGGGGCCGGGGAGCTGTTTTTT.

The chain couples TRBV2 to TRBJ2-2, with D perhaps matching TRBD2 (6 bases). CDR1 and CDR2 (germline): SNHLY, FYNNEI. The ends were cut back, 4 bases at V and 4 bases at J, with 10 bases in the middle. The CDR3 is 14 amino acids. In nucleotides, the CDR3 is TGTGCCAGCAGTGCTGGGGAGGTCACCGGGGAGCTGTTTTTT. Translated: CASSAGEVTGELFF.

The chain carries TRBV5-1 and TRBJ2-5; 7 bases fit TRBD2. This CDR3 contains 15 residues. Germline CDR1 SGHRS, CDR2 YFSETQ. After removal of 0 bases from V and 3 bases from J, the junction contained 5 bases not matched to a gene. The CDR3 DNA sequence: TGCGCCAGCAGCTTGGGACTAGCCAATGAAGAGACCCAGTACTTC. Its translation is CASSLGLANEETQYF.

The V gene is TRBV27, the J gene TRBJ2-2, with 7 bases fitting TRBD2. The CDR3 runs to 14 residues. Germline V lookup: CDR1 MNHEY, CDR2 SMNVEV (reference sequence). V gave up 2 bases and J gave up 5 bases; unmatched junction bases: 2. The CDR3 region has the DNA TGTGCCAGCAGTTTAGTGGGAGGGACCGGGGAGCTGTTTTTT. As protein: CASSLVGGTGELFF.

This chain joins TRBV6-4 and TRBJ1-2, with D uncertain. CDR3 length: 15 residues. Germline V gene sequence: CDR1 MRHNA, CDR2 SNTAGT. Trimming removed 8 bases at V and 1 base at J, with 17 bases between. CDR3 DNA: TGTGCCAGCTTCCTCTTCGTACACCTTAACTATGGCTACACCTTC. Amino acid sequence: CASFLFVHLNYGYTF.

V gene TRBV6-1 combines with J gene TRBJ2-7, with D perhaps TRBD1 (5 bases). CDR3 length equals 14 residues. Trimming left V 5 bases short and J 2 bases short, with 13 bases between. Germline V CDR1 and CDR2: MNHNS, SASEGT. As DNA, the CDR3 is TGTGCCAGCAGTCCCAGGACACCCCCCTACGAGCAGTACTTC. It is translated as CASSPRTPPYEQYF.

The chain recombines TRBV9 with TRBJ2-3, with 7 bases matching TRBD2. Losses at the gene ends were 3 bases for V and 0 bases for J; bases not matched to a gene: 4. CDR1 and CDR2 (germline): SGDLS, YYNGEE. The CDR3 contains 15 residues. The CDR3 nucleotides are TGTGCCAGCAGCGGCGCGGGGGTTAGCACAGATACGCAGTATTTT. It is translated as CASSGAGVSTDTQYF.